The 3 T cell receptor beta chains reported below all come from one sample, sequenced in a study of T cells in Graves' hyperthyroidism and ophthalmopathy. It was RNA transcripts that yielded the amplified TCR beta CDR3 regions. HTBI primers were used for first-round RT-PCR of the TCR CDR3. Via MiXCR, TCRdb re-called the multiplex PCR reads, giving one row per CDR3 protein. The table lists about 47,000 distinct CDR3 sequences, about 54% of them singletons. The material sequenced was peripheral blood or thyroid tissue (not recorded which). These receptors all stem from a man between 18 and 35 years old with Graves' hyperthyroidism.

CDR3 protein: CASSQGSLKLQHF. CDR3 nucleotides: TGCGCCAGCAGCCAGGGATCCTTAAAGCTCCAGCATTTT. The chain recombines TRBV4-1 with TRBJ1-5; D is uncertain. The V end lost 3 bases, the J end lost 12 bases, and 15 bases lay between the germline ends. The CDR3 is 13 amino acids. Germline values: CDR1 MGHRA, CDR2 YSYEKL.

This clonotype appeared many times. The chain recombines TRBV20-1 with TRBJ1-2, with D maybe TRBD1 (5 bases). The CDR3 extends over 12 amino acids. Trimming cost V 4 bases and J 4 bases, with 10 bases left between them. In germline, CDR1 is DFQATT, CDR2 SNEGSKA (reference sequence). CDR3 in DNA: TGCAGTGCTATGGGACTCTCCTATGGCTACACCTTC. This sequence encodes CSAMGLSYGYTF.

This clonotype was seen repeatedly, ten times or more. CDR3 nucleotides: TGTGCCAGCAGCCAGGGACGTGCGACCACCGGGGAGCTGTTTTTT. Translated: CASSQGRATTGELFF. The chain has TRBV3-1 and TRBJ2-2, with D possibly being TRBD1 or TRBD2 (5 bases each). Germline V CDR1 and CDR2: LGHDT, YNNKEL (reference sequence). Trimming left V 3 bases short and J 4 bases short, with 12 bases between. CDR3 length equals 15 residues.